This T cell receptor (beta chain) was identified in a study of human T cells and chemical hapten exposure. Study summary: Minor volume differences among pooled libraries chiefly drove per-sample TCR yield variation. General study findings and limits: Counts of TCRs above 1 in 1000 frequency stayed unchanged with DPC sensitization.

This CDR3 contains 17 residues. Unmatched junction bases numbered 12, after V lost 5 bases and J lost 7 bases. From germline, CDR1 is LNHDA and CDR2 SQIVND (reference sequence). Unique molecular identifiers were attached to individual cDNA molecules during library preparation. TCRdb called the RACE reads again in MiXCR, with one record for every CDR3 protein. The sample lists 55,000 to 75,000 distinct CDR3 sequences; approximately 6.1% were seen once. Time point in this sample: healthy volunteer bleed at 6 weeks. RNA extraction used unfractionated whole blood as the source of total RNA. On this clonotype: Antigen specificity is unknown.

The sequence came from a female donor in good health. Some clones in this sample may be carry-over from other donors' samples. Material for sequencing was whole blood. V usage is TRBV19 and J usage is TRBJ1-6, with TRBD1 matching 9 bases. CDR3 sequence: CASSPSTGGNSNSPLHF. The DNA of the CDR3 is TGTGCCAGTAGTCCATCGACAGGGGGAAATTCCAATTCACCCCTCCACTTT.